A single sample is the source of the 27 T cell receptor beta chains below, sequenced in a study of OX40 agonist ivuxolimab in advanced cancers. Measured with immunoSEQ multiplex PCR; TCRdb has only the in-frame clones, and not every one. The sample holds about 70,000 clones, around 80% seen once. Sequencing was performed on CD4+ or CD8+ T cells sorted from blood, taken in a trial of the OX40 agonist ivuxolimab. Receptors were obtained from an adult with an advanced solid tumor such as melanoma, head and neck, liver or kidney cancer.

The genes are TRBV29-1 and TRBJ2-3; D is unclear. CDR3 length: 16 amino acids. V was clipped by 0 bases and J by 1 base, with 14 bases between them. In germline, CDR1 is SQVTM, CDR2 ANQGSEA. Written as DNA, the CDR3 is TGCAGCGTTGAAGATGAGTCACTAATGGGCACAGATACGCAGTATTTT. Protein product: CSVEDESLMGTDTQYF.

J is TRBJ1-1 and V is TRBV2, with D possibly matching TRBD1 (5 bases). The CDR3 sequence is 13 residues long. From germline, CDR1 is SNHLY and CDR2 FYNNEI. V was trimmed by 4 bases and J by 1 base, leaving 7 bases between them. The CDR3 coding sequence is TGTGCCAGCAGTGGACAGACGAACACTGAAGCTTTCTTT. It yields the protein CASSGQTNTEAFF. Drawing the rest from reference TRBV2 and TRBJ1-1, the complete variable domain is EPEVTQTPSHQVTQMGQEVILRCVPISNHLYFYWYRQILGQKVEFLVSFYNNEISEKSEIFDDQFSVERPDGSNFTLKIRSTKLEDSAMYFCASSGQTNTEAFFGQGTRLTVV.

The genes are TRBV20-1 and TRBJ1-3; D gene unclear. Trimming took 5 bases from V and 2 from J, leaving 4 bases between them. The CDR3 is 11 residues long. In germline, CDR1 is DFQATT, CDR2 SNEGSKA (reference sequence). CDR3 protein: CSAWAGNTIYF. Here the CDR3 DNA reads TGCAGTGCTTGGGCTGGAAACACCATATATTTT.

This chain connects TRBV27 to TRBJ1-2, with TRBD1 identical over 11 bases. V lost 7 bases and J lost 8; bases outside the gene matches: 6. Germline V gene data show CDR1 as MNHEY and CDR2 as SMNVEV (reference sequence). The CDR3 has 13 amino acids. DNA for the CDR3: TGTGCCAGCATGTGGACAGGGGGCAGCGGCTACACCTTC. Its protein product is CASMWTGGSGYTF.

The genes are TRBV7-8 and TRBJ2-5, with D possibly being TRBD1 (5 bases). Germline CDR1 and CDR2: SGHVS and FQNEAQ. The CDR3 loop spans 14 amino acids. V lost 1 base and J lost 1, with 7 bases in between. CDR3 sequence reads: CASSLGQGQETQYF. The DNA for the CDR3 is TGTGCCAGCAGCTTAGGGCAGGGCCAAGAGACCCAGTACTTC.

The chain recombines TRBV30 with TRBJ1-4, with 9 bases fitting TRBD1. From germline, CDR1 is GTSNPN and CDR2 SVGIG (reference sequence). The CDR3 covers 14 residues. J was trimmed by 5 bases and V by 3 bases; bases with no gene match: 4. This CDR3 reads CAWSPGTGNEKLFF. The CDR3 DNA reads TGTGCCTGGAGCCCCGGGACAGGGAATGAAAAACTGTTTTTT.

This chain connects TRBV5-1 to TRBJ2-5, with a weak D call TRBD1 (6 bases). CDR1 is SGHRS, CDR2 YFSETQ, per germline. This CDR3 has 12 amino acids. V lost 7 bases to trimming and J lost 5 bases, with 12 bases between them. CDR3 amino acids: CASFGGAETQYF. For the CDR3, the DNA is TGCGCCAGCTTTGGGGGCGCGGAGACCCAGTACTTC.

This rearrangement joins TRBV19 to TRBJ1-2, with D possibly TRBD1 on 5 matching bases. Germline V gene lookup returns CDR1 LNHDA and CDR2 SQIVND (reference sequence). This CDR3 contains 12 residues. V was clipped by 6 bases and J by 10 bases, with 15 bases between them. The CDR3 protein is CASSSGGSPYTF. CDR3 DNA: TGTGCCAGTAGCAGTGGGGGGAGCCCCTACACCTTC.

The gene calls are TRBV7-6 and TRBJ1-3; 7 bases line up with TRBD1. This CDR3 spans 15 amino acids. J gave up 0 bases and V 5 bases, and 4 bases lay outside the gene matches. Germline values: CDR1 SGHVS, CDR2 FNYEAQ. CDR3 region: CASSRWDSSGNTIYF. CDR3 nucleotide sequence: TGTGCCAGCAGCCGGTGGGACAGCTCTGGAAACACCATATATTTT.

The chain carries TRBV6-1 and TRBJ1-2; possible D gene TRBD1, 6 bases. Germline values: CDR1 MNHNS, CDR2 SASEGT. The V gene lost 0 bases and the J gene lost 7 bases, with 12 bases spanning the gap. The CDR3 spans 14 residues. CDR3: CASSEAQGQRGYTF. The DNA of the CDR3 is TGTGCCAGCAGTGAAGCTCAAGGACAGCGTGGCTACACCTTC.

This clone is a singleton in its sample. CDR3 bases: TGTGCCAGCAGCCTTCAAAAGAACACTGAAGCTTTCTTT. This translates into CASSLQKNTEAFF. V is TRBV7-9 and J is TRBJ1-1; D is unclear. This CDR3 has 13 amino acids. Germline CDR1 is SEHNR and CDR2 is FQNEAQ (reference sequence). Trimming removed 5 bases from V and 1 base from J, with 8 bases in between.

The J gene is TRBJ1-2, the V gene TRBV15; D unresolved. V was pared by 0 bases and J by 4 bases, with 6 bases between. Germline V gene lookup returns CDR1 LNHNV and CDR2 YYDKDF (reference sequence). CDR3 size: 13 residues. In DNA form, the CDR3 reads TGTGCCACCAGCAGAGACGGGGTCTATGGCTACACCTTC. Encoded protein: CATSRDGVYGYTF.

The chain carries TRBV19 and TRBJ2-3; TRBD2 agrees at 7 bases. The length of the CDR3 is 16 residues. The germline gives CDR1 LNHDA, CDR2 SQIVND (reference sequence). Trimming at V came to 3 bases and at J to 1 base, leaving 7 bases not matched to a gene. The CDR3 DNA sequence: TGTGCCAGTAGTATCAGGTCGAGCGGGGGCACAGATACGCAGTATTTT. It is translated as CASSIRSSGGTDTQYF. Based on the CDR3 plus reference TRBV19 and TRBJ2-3, the full variable domain is DGGITQSPKYLFRKEGQNVTLSCEQNLNHDAMYWYRQDPGQGLRLIYYSQIVNDFQKGDIAEGYSVSREKKESFPLTVTSAQKNPTAFYLCASSIRSSGGTDTQYFGPGTRLTVL.

This chain joins TRBV25-1 and TRBJ2-2; the D gene is possibly TRBD1 (5 bases). The V gene lost 4 bases and the J gene lost 6 bases, with 9 bases spanning the gap. Germline V CDR1 and CDR2: MGHDK, SYGVNS. The CDR3 consists of 13 residues. The CDR3 loop is CASSAPGSGELFF. The CDR3 DNA follows: TGTGCCAGCAGTGCCCCAGGGTCCGGGGAGCTGTTTTTT.

V and J are TRBV6-6 and TRBJ1-3; unclear D gene. Trimming stripped 6 bases from V and 0 bases from J, with 12 bases between. Germline V lookup: CDR1 MNHNY, CDR2 SVGAGI (reference sequence). CDR3 length equals 15 residues. The CDR3 is CASSPGRDSGNTIYF. The CDR3 DNA reads as TGTGCCAGCAGCCCTGGACGCGACTCTGGAAACACCATATATTTT.

This clone turned up a few times. The V call is TRBV6-1, the J call TRBJ1-3; weak D call: TRBD1 (5 bases). Deletions cut 2 bases from V and 2 bases from J, with 28 bases between. This CDR3 spans 21 amino acids. Per the germline V gene, CDR1 is MNHNS and CDR2 is SASEGT. The DNA for the CDR3 is TGTGCCAGCAGTGAAAGAGTTAGTGTAGGCCAGGGAAGCGGGCCTGGAAACACCATATATTTT. This sequence encodes CASSERVSVGQGSGPGNTIYF.

The chain uses TRBV19 and TRBJ2-1, with D perhaps assigned TRBD1 or TRBD2 (6 bases each). Looked up from germline, CDR1 is LNHDA and CDR2 is SQIVND (reference sequence). The CDR3 runs 16 residues. V gave up 6 bases and J gave up 4 bases, with 19 bases separating them. Here the CDR3 reads CASSYLLGGAYNEQFF. The CDR3 bases are TGTGCCAGTAGCTACCTCTTGGGGGGCGCTTACAATGAGCAGTTCTTC.

The V gene is TRBV6-5, the J gene TRBJ2-7; D possibly matches TRBD1 or TRBD2 (6 bases each). Germline CDR1 reads MNHEY; CDR2 reads SVGAGI. Trimming stripped 6 bases from V and 6 bases from J, with 15 bases between. The CDR3 sequence is 13 residues long. The CDR3 DNA follows: TGTGCCAGCAGAGCTGGGGGGCGGTCCGAGCAGTACTTC. It codes for CASRAGGRSEQYF.

The gene calls are TRBV28 and TRBJ1-4; 7 positions match TRBD1. Germline V CDR1 and CDR2: MDHEN, SYDVKM. The CDR3 totals 15 residues. Trimming cost V 5 bases and J 5 bases; bases outside gene matches: 8. CDR3 in DNA: TGTGCCAGCAGTAGAGTAGACAGGGTAAATGAAAAACTGTTTTTT. This sequence encodes CASSRVDRVNEKLFF.

The chain links TRBV28 to TRBJ2-7; D remains ambiguous. Germline CDR1 MDHEN, CDR2 SYDVKM. The CDR3 runs to 12 residues. The V gene lost 6 bases and the J gene lost 6 bases, with 12 bases spanning the gap. The chain's CDR3 is CASRRIPGEQYF. The CDR3 nucleotides are TGTGCCAGCAGGCGGATCCCTGGCGAGCAGTACTTC. Together with reference TRBV28 and TRBJ2-7, the CDR3 gives the full variable domain: DVKVTQSSRYLVKRTGEKVFLECVQDMDHENMFWYRQDPGLGLRLIYFSYDVKMKEKGDIPEGYSVSREKKERFSLILESASTNQTSMYLCASRRIPGEQYFGPGTRLTVT.

In DNA form, the CDR3 reads TGTGCCAGCTCAATAGACCAGCAGGGGAGAGCTTTCTTT. It codes for CASSIDQQGRAFF. This chain links TRBV6-4 with TRBJ1-1; TRBD1 might be the D (6 bases). Per germline, CDR1 MRHNA and CDR2 SNTAGT. This CDR3 region has 13 residues. V was clipped by 8 bases and J by 10 bases, with 20 bases between them.

The chain uses TRBV11-2 and TRBJ2-1; D tentatively reads TRBD1 or TRBD2 (5 bases each). V lost 5 bases, J lost 8 bases, and 10 bases lay in between. The CDR3 extends over 12 amino acids. Germline CDR1 reads SGHAT; CDR2 reads FQNNGV. The CDR3 sequence is CASSPQGDEQFF. For the CDR3, the DNA is TGTGCCAGCAGCCCCCAGGGAGATGAGCAGTTCTTC. Full variable domain (rest looked up from reference TRBV11-2 and TRBJ2-1): EAGVAQSPRYKIIEKRQSVAFWCNPISGHATLYWYQQILGQGPKLLIQFQNNGVVDDSQLPKDRFSAERLKGVDSTLKIQPAKLEDSAVYLCASSPQGDEQFFGPGTRLTVL.

This chain joins TRBV6-5 and TRBJ1-4, with 8 bases fitting TRBD1. The V segment lost 2 bases and the J segment 5 bases; nucleotides outside the gene matches: 4. Germline lookup yields CDR1 MNHEY and CDR2 SVGAGI. The CDR3 is 15 residues long. CDR3 in DNA: TGTGCCAGCAGTTACCAGGGGGCTCCGAATGAAAAACTGTTTTTT. As protein: CASSYQGAPNEKLFF.

This rearrangement joins TRBV7-9 to TRBJ1-3; D possibly corresponds to TRBD1 (5 bases). V shed 0 bases and J shed 2 bases, with 11 bases lying between them. CDR3 size: 16 residues. Germline V gene data show CDR1 as SEHNR and CDR2 as FQNEAQ (reference sequence). CDR3 in DNA: TGTGCCAGCAGCTTAGCGCCAAGGGGAACTGGAAACACCATATATTTT. Translated, it gives CASSLAPRGTGNTIYF.

The V gene is TRBV6-5, the J gene TRBJ1-1; D may be TRBD1 (5 bases). Germline CDR1 is MNHEY and CDR2 is SVGAGI. Between the trimmed V and J ends, which lost 5 bases and 1 base, there was a span of 11 bases. The CDR3 has 14 amino acids. The CDR3 DNA sequence: TGTGCCAGCAGTACCCCGGGGGGGAACACTGAAGCTTTCTTT. This gives the protein CASSTPGGNTEAFF.

The chain is built from TRBV7-6 and TRBJ1-5, with TRBD1 identical over 8 bases. V lost 5 bases to trimming and J lost 1 base; unmatched junction nucleotides: 4. CDR3 length: 15 residues. Germline CDR1 reads SGHVS; CDR2 reads FNYEAQ. The CDR3, as DNA: TGTGCCAGCAGCGCGACAGGGGTGAGCAATCAGCCCCAGCATTTT. Protein sequence: CASSATGVSNQPQHF. Together with reference TRBV7-6 and TRBJ1-5, the CDR3 gives the full variable domain: GAGVSQSPRYKVTKRGQDVALRCDPISGHVSLYWYRQALGQGPEFLTYFNYEAQQDKSGLPNDRFSAERPEGSISTLTIQRTEQRDSAMYRCASSATGVSNQPQHFGDGTRLSIL.

The sample holds one count of this clone. The chain uses TRBV5-1 and TRBJ2-5, with D unresolved. Trimming left V 5 bases short and J 2 bases short, with 10 bases between. CDR1 is SGHRS and CDR2 is YFSETQ in the germline V gene. CDR3 length: 13 amino acids. The CDR3 coding sequence is TGCGCCAGCAGGTGGGCAACTCAAGAGACCCAGTACTTC. Amino acid sequence: CASRWATQETQYF.